This section outlines one T cell receptor beta chain sequence together with its context. Its antigen is not known. This entry comes from a study of beta chain features in type 1 diabetes. Study in general: Age, gender and cell yields were alike across patients and healthy donors.

Study-wide points: Sequencing used cDNA, and cells with high TCR expression could therefore be over-represented.

cDNA synthesis used the whole RNA isolate, giving expressed TCRB sequences. Profiling relied on immunoSEQ multiplex PCR, and the TCRdb table lists in-frame clones only, not all of them. This sample has 350,000 to 450,000 clones, with approximately 13% found just once. Input material: naive CD4+ T cells from blood. The receptor was derived from a man aged 30 to 45 in good health.

CDR3 in DNA: TGTGCCACAACGGACAGGGTGGACGGCTACACCTTC. Translation: CATTDRVDGYTF. V and J are TRBV19 and TRBJ1-2; TRBD1 agrees at 8 bases. With 10 bases clipped from V and 8 bases from J, the junction kept 9 bases outside the gene matches. The CDR3 loop spans 12 amino acids. The V gene's germline CDR1 is LNHDA and CDR2 SQIVND (reference sequence).